These 30 T cell receptor beta chains share one sample of origin, sequenced in a study of shared clonotypes between healthy human individuals. Terminally differentiated effector memory CD45RA+ cells were excluded from the naive CD8 cells, which were CD45RO-negative and positively selected for CCR7. Profiled with immunoSEQ multiplex PCR; TCRdb holds only in-frame clones, not every one. The table lists about 2.2 million clones, around 95% of them singletons. The sample taken for sequencing was naive CD8+ T cells from PBMCs. The receptor set was obtained from a man younger than 35 in good health. Some clones in this sample may be carry-over from other donors' samples.

The chain has TRBV7-9 and TRBJ1-5; D perhaps matches TRBD1 (5 bases). The V end lost 2 bases, the J end lost 5 bases, and 16 bases lay between the germline ends. This CDR3 comprises 16 residues. The germline gives CDR1 SEHNR, CDR2 FQNEAQ (reference sequence). In nucleotides, the CDR3 is TGTGCCAGCAGCTTAATCAGGGAAGGAGCTCATCAGCCCCAGCATTTT. This sequence encodes CASSLIREGAHQPQHF.

The V call is TRBV4-3, the J call TRBJ1-4; possibly TRBD1 for D (6 bases). The CDR3 consists of 15 residues. Germline assignment: CDR1 LGHNA and CDR2 YSLEER. Trimming removed 1 base from V and 7 bases from J, with 13 bases in between. CDR3 sequence (DNA): TGCGCCAGCAGCCAAGGGCAGCAGGGGCGTGAAAAACTGTTTTTT. Its translation: CASSQGQQGREKLFF.

This sequence joins TRBV11-3 and TRBJ2-2; no clear D. V shed 1 base and J shed 6 bases, with 12 bases lying between them. CDR3 size: 15 residues. Germline loops: CDR1 SGHNT, CDR2 YENEEA. The CDR3 bases are TGTGCCAGCAGCTTAGCCTACGGTAGTGCCGGGGAGCTGTTTTTT. Translating gives CASSLAYGSAGELFF.

The chain uses TRBV6-6 and TRBJ1-1; D gene uncertain. The CDR3 sequence is 14 residues long. Germline V CDR1 and CDR2: MNHNY, SVGAGI (reference sequence). V lost 2 bases and J lost 1, with 8 bases in between. CDR3 sequence (DNA): TGTGCCAGCAGTTACCCCGGATGGAACACTGAAGCTTTCTTT. Translating it yields CASSYPGWNTEAFF.

Comments on this clone: Other DNA sequences of this sample code for an identical CDR3. The chain links TRBV25-1 to TRBJ2-1, with D possibly being TRBD1 (5 bases). V was trimmed by 6 bases and J by 7 bases, leaving 13 bases between them. There are 13 residues in the CDR3. CDR1 is MGHDK and CDR2 is SYGVNS in the germline V gene. The CDR3 region has the DNA TGTGCCAGCAGCCGAGGTGGGGCGAATGAGCAGTTCTTC. It yields the protein CASSRGGANEQFF.

The V and J genes are TRBV9 and TRBJ1-1; 8 nucleotides line up with TRBD1. Germline V gene sequence: CDR1 SGDLS, CDR2 YYNGEE. The CDR3 contains 16 residues. Unmatched junction bases numbered 6, after V lost 1 base and J lost 1 base. CDR3 sequence reads: CASSVSRTGQNTEAFF. DNA for the CDR3: TGTGCCAGCAGCGTATCACGGACAGGGCAGAACACTGAAGCTTTCTTT.

The chain recombines TRBV7-9 with TRBJ2-3; 7 bases are shared with TRBD2. The CDR3 runs 18 residues. CDR1 is SEHNR, CDR2 FQNEAQ, per germline (reference sequence). V lost 4 bases to trimming and J lost 2 bases; unmatched junction nucleotides: 15. CDR3 protein: CASSSNRLAGEFTDTQYF. In nucleotides, the CDR3 is TGTGCCAGCAGCTCAAACCGCCTCGCGGGAGAGTTCACAGATACGCAGTATTTT.

V is TRBV5-6 and J is TRBJ2-1; D is possibly TRBD2 (5 bases). CDR1 and CDR2 (germline): SGHDT, YYEEEE. This CDR3 is 12 amino acids long. V was cut by 4 bases and J by 6 bases, with 8 bases left in between. In DNA form, the CDR3 reads TGTGCCAGCAGCGAGGACTTCAATGAGCAGTTCTTC. Its protein is CASSEDFNEQFF.

The chain couples TRBV6-1 to TRBJ2-7; D gene ambiguous. With 5 bases removed from V and 3 bases from J, the gap between germline ends came to 17 bases. This CDR3 has 15 residues. Germline V gives CDR1 MNHNS, CDR2 SASEGT. CDR3 protein: CASSWAVGIIYEQYF. In DNA, the CDR3 is TGTGCCAGCAGTTGGGCAGTTGGGATCATCTACGAGCAGTACTTC.

In its sample, this clone was seen a few times. This chain uses TRBV9 with TRBJ2-7, with 7 bases lining up with TRBD1. This CDR3 is 14 amino acids long. The ends lost 4 bases at V and 4 bases at J; junction bases unmatched: 8. Germline values: CDR1 SGDLS, CDR2 YYNGEE. The CDR3 loop reads CASSKGAPGYEQYF. CDR3 in DNA: TGTGCCAGCAGCAAGGGGGCGCCGGGGTACGAGCAGTACTTC.

This chain links TRBV4-1 with TRBJ2-2; TRBD2 aligns across 7 bases. Trimming removed 3 bases from V and 4 bases from J; junction bases left unmatched: 5. The CDR3 spans 15 residues. The V gene's germline CDR1 is MGHRA and CDR2 YSYEKL. The CDR3 DNA is TGCGCCAGCAGCCAGACGACGGGGGGCACCGGGGAGCTGTTTTTT. This sequence encodes CASSQTTGGTGELFF.

The genes are TRBV14 and TRBJ1-2; TRBD1 might be the D (5 bases). Trimming stripped 4 bases from V and 4 bases from J, with 10 bases between. Germline assignment: CDR1 SGHDN and CDR2 FVKESK. The length of the CDR3 is 13 residues. The CDR3 loop reads CASSPGTLYGYTF. The CDR3 coding sequence is TGTGCCAGCAGCCCCGGGACGCTCTATGGCTACACCTTC.

A remark on this clone: This CDR3 is also generated by other DNA sequences in the sample. The rearrangement joins TRBV4-3 to TRBJ2-7; 9 nucleotides agree with TRBD2. The CDR3 has 14 amino acids. V shed 2 bases and J 3 bases; nucleotides not matched to a gene: 2. Germline lookup yields CDR1 LGHNA and CDR2 YSLEER. In DNA, the CDR3 is TGCGCCAGCAGCCAAAGTAGCGGGAGCTACGAGCAGTACTTC. Its translation is CASSQSSGSYEQYF.

The chain employs TRBV28 and TRBJ1-4, with D maybe TRBD1 (5 bases). The germline V gene has CDR1 MDHEN and CDR2 SYDVKM. This CDR3 is built from 13 residues. Trimming took off 8 bases at V and 7 bases at J, with 14 bases between the two ends. CDR3 in amino acids: CASVGWGIEKLFF. In DNA form, the CDR3 reads TGTGCCAGCGTCGGTTGGGGGATTGAAAAACTGTTTTTT. The full variable domain, with the rest looked up from reference TRBV28 and TRBJ1-4, is DVKVTQSSRYLVKRTGEKVFLECVQDMDHENMFWYRQDPGLGLRLIYFSYDVKMKEKGDIPEGYSVSREKKERFSLILESASTNQTSMYLCASVGWGIEKLFFGSGTQLSVL.

The chain joins TRBV28 to TRBJ1-1; no clear D gene. V was pared by 5 bases and J by 0 bases, with 10 bases between. In germline, CDR1 is MDHEN, CDR2 SYDVKM. The CDR3 is 14 residues long. DNA for the CDR3: TGTGCCAGCAGTCCCATCGGACTGAACACTGAAGCTTTCTTT. Translating it yields CASSPIGLNTEAFF.

The J gene is TRBJ2-1, the V gene TRBV10-3, with 8 bases aligning to TRBD2. The germline V gene has CDR1 ENHRY and CDR2 SYGVKD. This CDR3 has 13 residues. The J segment lost 8 bases and the V segment lost 6 bases, leaving 6 bases of the junction unmatched. The CDR3 nucleotides read TGTGCCATCAGGAGCGGGAGACAGGATGAGCAGTTCTTC. It yields the protein CAIRSGRQDEQFF.

This chain uses TRBV7-9 with TRBJ1-3; the D is unclear. V was cut by 4 bases and J by 5 bases, with 18 bases left in between. CDR3 size: 16 residues. Per the germline V gene, CDR1 is SEHNR and CDR2 is FQNEAQ (reference sequence). In DNA, the CDR3 is TGTGCCAGCAGCTCCCCCCTGAGGAGGGAGAGAAACACCATATATTTT. Protein product: CASSSPLRRERNTIYF. The entire variable domain, with the rest obtained from reference TRBV7-9 and TRBJ1-3, is as follows: DTGVSQNPRHKITKRGQNVTFRCDPISEHNRLYWYRQTLGQGPEFLTYFQNEAQLEKSRLLSDRFSAERPKGSFSTLEIQRTEQGDSAMYLCASSSPLRRERNTIYFGEGSWLTVV.

With respect to this clone: At the DNA level, this CDR3 is encoded by other sequences in the same sample as well. The genes are TRBV9 and TRBJ2-2; D unresolved. Trimming removed 0 bases at V and 1 base at J, with 4 bases between. Germline CDR1 and CDR2: SGDLS and YYNGEE. The CDR3 spans 14 residues. CDR3: CASSVGRNTGELFF. The DNA of the CDR3 is TGTGCCAGCAGCGTAGGACGGAACACCGGGGAGCTGTTTTTT.

The chain uses TRBV14 and TRBJ1-2; D is undetermined. The germline V gene encodes CDR1 SGHDN and CDR2 FVKESK. V lost 0 bases to trimming and J lost 3 bases, with 8 bases between them. The CDR3 has 14 amino acids. The CDR3 is CASSQDRQHYGYTF. The DNA of the CDR3 is TGTGCCAGCAGCCAAGATCGCCAGCACTATGGCTACACCTTC. Filled out from reference TRBV14 and TRBJ1-2, the complete variable domain reads EAGVTQFPSHSVIEKGQTVTLRCDPISGHDNLYWYRRVMGKEIKFLLHFVKESKQDESGMPNNRFLAERTGGTYSTLKVQPAELEDSGVYFCASSQDRQHYGYTFGSGTRLTVV.

The V and J genes are TRBV5-6 and TRBJ2-7, with D unclear. Per the germline V gene, CDR1 is SGHDT and CDR2 is YYEEEE. V lost 1 base and J 6 bases, leaving 5 bases between the germline ends. The CDR3 contains 11 residues. The CDR3 sequence is CASSLSGEQYF. The CDR3 DNA sequence: TGTGCCAGCAGCTTGTCCGGCGAGCAGTACTTC.

The V call is TRBV5-6, the J call TRBJ2-1, with D uncertain. The V and J ends lost 4 bases and 2 bases respectively, with 4 bases between them. The germline V gene has CDR1 SGHDT and CDR2 YYEEEE. This CDR3 region has 12 residues. CDR3 sequence (DNA): TGTGCCAGCAGCATCACCTACAATGAGCAGTTCTTC. It encodes CASSITYNEQFF.

The rearrangement links TRBV28 to TRBJ2-1, with TRBD2 identical over 8 bases. The V and J ends lost 2 bases and 5 bases, in that order; junction bases with no gene match: 5. Germline V gene lookup returns CDR1 MDHEN and CDR2 SYDVKM. This CDR3 has 15 residues. For the CDR3, the DNA is TGTGCCAGCAGTTTACCTAGCGGGCACCACAATGAGCAGTTCTTC. Translating it yields CASSLPSGHHNEQFF.

The chain uses TRBV19 and TRBJ2-7, with TRBD1 matching over 7 bases. Germline V CDR1 and CDR2: LNHDA, SQIVND (reference sequence). The V and J ends lost 7 bases and 7 bases, in that order; junction bases with no gene match: 13. The CDR3 contains 14 residues. The CDR3 loop is CASTSRDRPGEQYF. CDR3 DNA sequence: TGTGCCAGTACTTCCCGGGACAGACCGGGGGAGCAGTACTTC.

V usage is TRBV30 and J usage is TRBJ2-2; the D call may be TRBD1 or TRBD2 (5 bases each). V was cut by 0 bases and J by 3 bases, with 5 bases left in between. Germline lookup yields CDR1 GTSNPN and CDR2 SVGIG (reference sequence). This CDR3 spans 13 amino acids. The CDR3 loop is CAWSVGDTGELFF. CDR3 DNA: TGTGCCTGGAGTGTGGGGGACACCGGGGAGCTGTTTTTT.

This rearrangement joins TRBV7-9 to TRBJ1-1; no clear D gene. The CDR3 is made up of 15 amino acids. V dropped 3 bases and J dropped 4 bases, with 15 bases sitting between them. Germline values: CDR1 SEHNR, CDR2 FQNEAQ (reference sequence). The CDR3 DNA is TGTGCCAGCAGCTTCCCCTTCGGGGAAGGCACTGAAGCTTTCTTT. It specifies CASSFPFGEGTEAFF.

The gene calls are TRBV5-6 and TRBJ2-5; TRBD2 might be the D (6 bases). The CDR3 sequence is 16 residues long. V was pared by 0 bases and J by 5 bases, with 17 bases between. Germline assignment: CDR1 SGHDT and CDR2 YYEEEE. The CDR3 is CASSLALWGEAETQYF. CDR3 sequence (DNA): TGTGCCAGCAGCTTGGCCTTGTGGGGGGAAGCCGAGACCCAGTACTTC. Using reference TRBV5-6 and TRBJ2-5 for the parts outside the CDR3, the full variable domain is DAGVTQSPTHLIKTRGQQVTLRCSPKSGHDTVSWYQQALGQGPQFIFQYYEEEERQRGNFPDRFSGHQFPNYSSELNVNALLLGDSALYLCASSLALWGEAETQYFGPGTRLLVL.

The chain couples TRBV15 to TRBJ1-1; the D gene is possibly TRBD1 (5 bases). The CDR3 consists of 15 residues. Germline lookup yields CDR1 LNHNV and CDR2 YYDKDF (reference sequence). V dropped 5 bases and J dropped 3 bases, with 16 bases sitting between them. The CDR3: CATSGQTVGDTEAFF. CDR3 in DNA: TGTGCCACCAGCGGCCAGACAGTGGGGGACACTGAAGCTTTCTTT. Full variable domain (missing parts from reference TRBV15 and TRBJ1-1): DAMVIQNPRYQVTQFGKPVTLSCSQTLNHNVMYWYQQKSSQAPKLLFHYYDKDFNNEADTPDNFQSRRPNTSFCFLDIRSPGLGDTAMYLCATSGQTVGDTEAFFGQGTRLTVV.

V usage is TRBV4-1 and J usage is TRBJ2-2; TRBD1 aligns across 7 bases. The V gene's germline CDR1 is MGHRA and CDR2 YSYEKL. CDR3 length: 15 amino acids. Trimming at V came to 0 bases and at J to 5 bases, leaving 3 bases not matched to a gene. The CDR3 nucleotides are TGCGCCAGCAGCCAAGATAGGGGGCGAACCGGGGAGCTGTTTTTT. Protein sequence: CASSQDRGRTGELFF.

V usage is TRBV11-2 and J usage is TRBJ2-7, with a weak D call TRBD2 (5 bases). Trimming removed 5 bases from V and 2 bases from J, with 22 bases in between. Germline CDR1 reads SGHAT; CDR2 reads FQNNGV. The CDR3 has 17 amino acids. CDR3 DNA sequence: TGTGCCAGCAGCCTACTGGGTGTAGCGAACTTACCCTACGAGCAGTACTTC. As protein: CASSLLGVANLPYEQYF.

V is TRBV30 and J is TRBJ2-7; D unresolved. This CDR3 is 12 amino acids long. Trimming took 0 bases from V and 1 from J, leaving 4 bases between them. Germline-derived CDR1 and CDR2 are GTSNPN and SVGIG (reference sequence). The CDR3 sequence is CAWSVPSYEQYF. The DNA for the CDR3 is TGTGCCTGGAGTGTACCTTCCTACGAGCAGTACTTC. The variable domain in full, with the rest retrieved from reference TRBV30 and TRBJ2-7, is SQTIHQWPATLVQPVGSPLSLECTVEGTSNPNLYWYRQAAGRGLQLLFYSVGIGQISSEVPQNLSASRPQDRQFILSSKKLLLSDSGFYLCAWSVPSYEQYFGPGTRLTVT.